The entry below gives a single T cell receptor (beta chain) sequence along with its context. As processed by the authors: The assay estimated nucleated cells by amplifying reference gene primers. TCRdb's table, derived via immunoSEQ multiplex PCR, lists solely in-frame clones and lacks some. V and J calls and clone size are those listed in that table; D and trimming were worked out from the DNA. The repertoire holds 280,000 or so clones, with around 88% as singletons. These data originate in a study of blood T cell repertoires in COVID-19. Study details: Samples of COVID-19 (acute and convalescent) were obtained from the United States, Italy and Spain. PBMCs, B-cell-depleted T cells, or T cells provided the cDNA or gDNA that made up the material.

V was clipped by 6 bases and J by 2 bases; unmatched bases: 5. This CDR3 is 14 amino acids long. In germline, CDR1 is LGHNT, CDR2 FRNRAP. This sequence originates from a woman aged 25 to 39 who had recovered from COVID-19. Sequenced sample: peripheral blood. J is TRBJ2-3 and V is TRBV12-5; 7 nucleotides align to TRBD1. The CDR3: CASGPGQYTDTQYF. Written as DNA, the CDR3 is TGTGCTAGTGGGCCGGGACAGTACACAGATACGCAGTATTTT.